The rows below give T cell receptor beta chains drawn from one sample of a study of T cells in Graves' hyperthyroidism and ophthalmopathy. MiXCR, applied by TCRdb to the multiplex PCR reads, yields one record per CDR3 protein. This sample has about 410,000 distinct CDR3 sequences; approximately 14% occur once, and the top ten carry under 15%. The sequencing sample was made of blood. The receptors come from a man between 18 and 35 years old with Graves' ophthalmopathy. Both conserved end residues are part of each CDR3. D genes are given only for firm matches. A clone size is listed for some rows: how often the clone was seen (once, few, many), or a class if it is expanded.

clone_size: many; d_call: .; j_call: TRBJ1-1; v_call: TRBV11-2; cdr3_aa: CASSLWDMNTEAFF; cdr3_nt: TGTGCCAGCAGCTTATGGGACATGAACACTGAAGCTTTCTTT
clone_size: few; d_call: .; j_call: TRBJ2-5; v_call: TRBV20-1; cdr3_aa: CSARVSGQETQYF; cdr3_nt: TGCAGTGCTAGAGTGTCAGGACAAGAGACCCAGTACTTC
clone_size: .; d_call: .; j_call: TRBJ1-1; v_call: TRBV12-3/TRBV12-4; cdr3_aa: CASKPLGQSTEAFF; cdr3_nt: TGTGCCAGCAAACCTTTGGGGCAGAGCACTGAAGCTTTCTTT
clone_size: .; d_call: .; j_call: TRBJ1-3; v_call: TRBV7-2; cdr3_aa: CASSPTRNTIYF; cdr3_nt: TGTGCCAGCAGCCCAACAAGAAACACCATATATTTT
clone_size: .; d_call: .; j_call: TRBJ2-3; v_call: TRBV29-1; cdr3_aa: CSVAGTHGGADTQYF; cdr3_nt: TGCAGCGTTGCCGGGACCCACGGAGGGGCAGATACGCAGTATTTT
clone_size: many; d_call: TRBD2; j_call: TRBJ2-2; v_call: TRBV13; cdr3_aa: CASSPGTSGGAGELFF; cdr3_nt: TGTGCCAGCAGCCCCGGGACTAGCGGGGGGGCCGGGGAGCTGTTTTTT
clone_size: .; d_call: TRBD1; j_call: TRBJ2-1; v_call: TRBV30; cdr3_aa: CAWSSDRVSYNEQFF; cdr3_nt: TGTGCCTGGAGTAGCGACAGGGTTTCCTACAATGAGCAGTTCTTC
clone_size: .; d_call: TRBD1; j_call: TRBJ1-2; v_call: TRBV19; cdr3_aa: CASSIDRTGGNYGYTF; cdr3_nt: TGTGCCAGTAGTATAGATCGGACAGGGGGCAACTATGGCTACACCTTC
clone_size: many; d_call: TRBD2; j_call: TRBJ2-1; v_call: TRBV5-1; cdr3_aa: CASSSSGTSNYNEQFF; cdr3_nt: TGCGCCAGCAGCTCGTCCGGGACTAGCAATTACAATGAGCAGTTCTTC
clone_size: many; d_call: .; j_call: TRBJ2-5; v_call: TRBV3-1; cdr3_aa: CASSRQDLETQYF; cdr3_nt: TGTGCCAGCAGCCGACAGGACTTGGAGACCCAGTACTTC
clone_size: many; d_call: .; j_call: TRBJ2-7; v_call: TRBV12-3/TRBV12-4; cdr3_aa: CASRLPGYEQYF; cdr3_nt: TGTGCCAGCAGACTGCCTGGGTACGAGCAGTACTTC
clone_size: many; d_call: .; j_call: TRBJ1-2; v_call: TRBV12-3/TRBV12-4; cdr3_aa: CASRQGDRPSGYTF; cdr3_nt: TGTGCCAGCAGGCAAGGAGACAGACCTAGTGGCTACACCTTC
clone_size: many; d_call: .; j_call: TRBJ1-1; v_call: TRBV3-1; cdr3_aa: CASSPRAGMVAEAFF; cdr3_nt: TGTGCCAGCAGCCCTCGGGCTGGGATGGTTGCTGAAGCTTTCTTT
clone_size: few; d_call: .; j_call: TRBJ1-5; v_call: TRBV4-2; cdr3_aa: CASSQHLGEPQHF; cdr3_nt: TGTGCCAGCAGCCAACACCTTGGGGAGCCCCAGCATTTT
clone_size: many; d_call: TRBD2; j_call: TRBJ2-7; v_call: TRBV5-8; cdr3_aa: CASSLLSGKVYEQYF; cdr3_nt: TGTGCCAGCAGCTTGCTTAGCGGGAAAGTTTACGAGCAGTACTTC
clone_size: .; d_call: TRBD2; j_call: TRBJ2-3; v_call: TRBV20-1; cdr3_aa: CSARGGDTQYF; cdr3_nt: TGCAGTGCTCGGGGGGGAGATACGCAGTATTTT
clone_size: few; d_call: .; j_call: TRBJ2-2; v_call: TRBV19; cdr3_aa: CASSIRPTGELFF; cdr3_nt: TGTGCCAGTAGTATTCGACCCACCGGGGAGCTGTTTTTT
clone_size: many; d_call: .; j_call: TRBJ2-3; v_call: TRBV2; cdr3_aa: CASNRINTDTQYF; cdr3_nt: TGTGCCAGCAACCGTATAAACACAGATACGCAGTATTTT
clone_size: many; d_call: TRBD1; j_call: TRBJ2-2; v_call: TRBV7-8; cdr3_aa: CASSPTGSNTGELFF; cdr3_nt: TGTGCCAGCAGCCCGACAGGGTCGAACACCGGGGAGCTGTTTTTT
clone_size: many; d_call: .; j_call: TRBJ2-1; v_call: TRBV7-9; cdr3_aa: CASSLVTNNEQFF; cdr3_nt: TGTGCCAGCAGCTTAGTTACGAACAATGAGCAGTTCTTC
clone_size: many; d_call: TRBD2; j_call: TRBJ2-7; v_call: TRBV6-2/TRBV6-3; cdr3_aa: CASSYTRLASYEQYF; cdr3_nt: TGTGCCAGCAGTTACACGAGACTAGCCTCCTACGAGCAGTACTTC
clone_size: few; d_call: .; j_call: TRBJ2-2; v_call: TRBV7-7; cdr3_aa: CASSWGGGDGTGELFF; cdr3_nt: TGTGCTAGCAGCTGGGGCGGTGGGGACGGCACCGGGGAGCTGTTTTTT
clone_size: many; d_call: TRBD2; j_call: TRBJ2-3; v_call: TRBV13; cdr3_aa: CASSPVGTSGRDTQYF; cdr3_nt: TGTGCCAGCAGCCCCGTCGGGACTAGCGGGCGGGATACGCAGTATTTT